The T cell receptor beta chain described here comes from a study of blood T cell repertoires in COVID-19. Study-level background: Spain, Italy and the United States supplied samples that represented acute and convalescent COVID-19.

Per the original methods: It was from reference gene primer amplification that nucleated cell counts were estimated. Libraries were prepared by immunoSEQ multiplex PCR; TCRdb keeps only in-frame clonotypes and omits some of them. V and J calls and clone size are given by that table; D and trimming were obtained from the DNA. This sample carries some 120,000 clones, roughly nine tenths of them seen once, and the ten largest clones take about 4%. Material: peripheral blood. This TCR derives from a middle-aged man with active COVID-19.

Written as DNA, the CDR3 is TGTGCCAGAAGGACAGGGTTGAAGCAGTACTTC. Amino acids: CARRTGLKQYF. The rearrangement links TRBV5-3 to TRBJ2-7; 7 bases match TRBD1. TRBV5-3 is placed among ORFs of uncertain function. The CDR3 has 11 residues. The V segment lost 5 bases and the J segment 8 bases; nucleotides outside the gene matches: 4.